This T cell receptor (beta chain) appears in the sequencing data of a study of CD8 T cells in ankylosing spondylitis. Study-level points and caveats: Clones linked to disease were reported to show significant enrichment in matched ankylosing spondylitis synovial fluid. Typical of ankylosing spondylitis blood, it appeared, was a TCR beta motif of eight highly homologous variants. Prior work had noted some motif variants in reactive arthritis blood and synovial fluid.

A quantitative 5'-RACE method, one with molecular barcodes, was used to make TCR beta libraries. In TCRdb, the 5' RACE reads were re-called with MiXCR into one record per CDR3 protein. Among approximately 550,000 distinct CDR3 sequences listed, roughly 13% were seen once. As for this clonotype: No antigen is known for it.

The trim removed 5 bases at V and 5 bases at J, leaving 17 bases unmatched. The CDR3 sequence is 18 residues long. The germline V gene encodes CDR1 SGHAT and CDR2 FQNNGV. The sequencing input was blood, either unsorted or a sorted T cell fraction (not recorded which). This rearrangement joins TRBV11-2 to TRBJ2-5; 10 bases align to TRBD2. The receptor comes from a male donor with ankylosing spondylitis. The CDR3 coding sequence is TGTGCCAGCAGCATACACGGGCTAGCGGGAGAAATAGGGGAGACCCAGTACTTC. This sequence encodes CASSIHGLAGEIGETQYF. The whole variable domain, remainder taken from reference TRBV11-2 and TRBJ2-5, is EAGVAQSPRYKIIEKRQSVAFWCNPISGHATLYWYQQILGQGPKLLIQFQNNGVVDDSQLPKDRFSAERLKGVDSTLKIQPAKLEDSAVYLCASSIHGLAGEIGETQYFGPGTRLLVL.